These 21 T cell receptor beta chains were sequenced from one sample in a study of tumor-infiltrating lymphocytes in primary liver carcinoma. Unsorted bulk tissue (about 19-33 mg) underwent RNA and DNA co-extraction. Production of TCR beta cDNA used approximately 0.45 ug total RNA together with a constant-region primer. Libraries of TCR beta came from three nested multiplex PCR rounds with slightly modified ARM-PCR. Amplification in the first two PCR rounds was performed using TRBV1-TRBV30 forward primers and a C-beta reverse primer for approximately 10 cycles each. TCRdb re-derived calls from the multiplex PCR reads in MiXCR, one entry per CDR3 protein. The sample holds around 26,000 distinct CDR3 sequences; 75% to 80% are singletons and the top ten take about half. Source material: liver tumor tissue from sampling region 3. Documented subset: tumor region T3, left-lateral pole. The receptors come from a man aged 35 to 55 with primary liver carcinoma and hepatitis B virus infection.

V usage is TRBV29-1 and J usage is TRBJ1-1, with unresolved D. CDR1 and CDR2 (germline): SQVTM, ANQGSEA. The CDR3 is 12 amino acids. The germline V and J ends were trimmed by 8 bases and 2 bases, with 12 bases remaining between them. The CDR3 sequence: CSIGKDNTEAFF. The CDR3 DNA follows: TGCAGCATTGGCAAGGATAACACTGAAGCTTTCTTT.

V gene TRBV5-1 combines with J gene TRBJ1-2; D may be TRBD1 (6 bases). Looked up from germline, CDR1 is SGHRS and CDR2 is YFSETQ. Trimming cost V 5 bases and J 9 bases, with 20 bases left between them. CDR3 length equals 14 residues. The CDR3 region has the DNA TGCGCCAGCAGACGGGGGCTTATGGAATATAGCTACACCTTC. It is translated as CASRRGLMEYSYTF.

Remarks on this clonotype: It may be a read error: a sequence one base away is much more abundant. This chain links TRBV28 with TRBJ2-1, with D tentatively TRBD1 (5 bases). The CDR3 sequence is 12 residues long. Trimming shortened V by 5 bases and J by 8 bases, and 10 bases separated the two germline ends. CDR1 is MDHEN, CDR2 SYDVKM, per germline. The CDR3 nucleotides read TGTGCCAGCAGTACAGGTTACGATGAGCAGTTCTTC. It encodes CASSTGYDEQFF.

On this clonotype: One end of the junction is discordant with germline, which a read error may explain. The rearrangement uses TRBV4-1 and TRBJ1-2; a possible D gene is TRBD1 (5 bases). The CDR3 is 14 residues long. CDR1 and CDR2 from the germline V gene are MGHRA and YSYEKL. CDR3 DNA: TGCGCCAGCAGCCAATGGGACGGGAACTATGGCTACATCTTC. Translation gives CASSQWDGNYGYIF.

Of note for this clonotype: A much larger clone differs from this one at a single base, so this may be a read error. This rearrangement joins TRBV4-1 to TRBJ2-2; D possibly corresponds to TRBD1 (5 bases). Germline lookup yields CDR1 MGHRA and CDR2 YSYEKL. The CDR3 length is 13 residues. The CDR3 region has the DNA TGCGTCAGCAGCCAAGGACAAGGCGGGGAGCTGTTTTTT. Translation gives CVSSQGQGGELFF.

The CDR3, as DNA: TGTGCCAGCAGGGCCAGTGGTCAGCGGGATGAGCAGTTCTTC. This translates into CASRASGQRDEQFF. This rearrangement joins TRBV6-2 or TRBV6-3 to TRBJ2-1; TRBD2 is a possible D gene (6 bases). V was clipped by 6 bases and J by 8 bases, with 17 bases between them. CDR3 size: 14 residues. Germline V gene data show CDR1 as MNHEY and CDR2 as SVGEGT.

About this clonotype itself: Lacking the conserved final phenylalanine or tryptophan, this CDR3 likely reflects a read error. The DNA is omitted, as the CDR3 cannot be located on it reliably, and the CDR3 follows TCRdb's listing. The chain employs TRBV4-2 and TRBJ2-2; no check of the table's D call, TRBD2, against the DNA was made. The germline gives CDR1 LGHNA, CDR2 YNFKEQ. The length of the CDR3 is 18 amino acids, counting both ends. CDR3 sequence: CANSQNQGTSGGYGELFL.

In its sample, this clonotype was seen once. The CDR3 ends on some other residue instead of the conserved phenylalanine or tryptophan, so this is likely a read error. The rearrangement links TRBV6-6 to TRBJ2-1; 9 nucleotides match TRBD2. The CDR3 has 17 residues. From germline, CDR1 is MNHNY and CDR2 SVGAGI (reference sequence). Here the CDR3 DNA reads TGTACCAGCAGTTACTCAAGGGGGACTAGCTCTAAGCCTGGGCAGTTCATC. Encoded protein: CTSSYSRGTSSKPGQFI.

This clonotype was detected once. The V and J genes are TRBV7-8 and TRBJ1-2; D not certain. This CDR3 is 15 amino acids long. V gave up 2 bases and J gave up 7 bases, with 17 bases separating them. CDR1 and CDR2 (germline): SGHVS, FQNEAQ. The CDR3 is CASSLNFLLAFGYTF. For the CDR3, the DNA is TGTGCCAGCAGCTTAAATTTCCTATTGGCCTTTGGCTACACCTTC.

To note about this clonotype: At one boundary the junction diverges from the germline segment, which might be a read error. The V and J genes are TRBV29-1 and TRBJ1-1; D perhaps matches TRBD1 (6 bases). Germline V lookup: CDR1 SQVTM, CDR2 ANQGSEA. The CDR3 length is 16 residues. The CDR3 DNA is TGCAGTGTTTCGACCGGACGGGGGGCGCTTAGCACTGAGGCTTTCTTT. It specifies CSVSTGRGALSTEAFF.

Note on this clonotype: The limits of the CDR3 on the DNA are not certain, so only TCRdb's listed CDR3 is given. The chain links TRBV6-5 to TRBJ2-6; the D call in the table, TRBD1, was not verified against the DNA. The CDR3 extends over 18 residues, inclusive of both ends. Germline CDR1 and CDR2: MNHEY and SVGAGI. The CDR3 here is CASSLWRGMKAGANILTF.

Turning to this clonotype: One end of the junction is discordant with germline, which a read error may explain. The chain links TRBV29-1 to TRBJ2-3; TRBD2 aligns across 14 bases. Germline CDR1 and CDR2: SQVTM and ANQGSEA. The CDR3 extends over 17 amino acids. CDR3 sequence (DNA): TGCAGCGTTGACGGGACTAGCGGGAGAGGGGAGATAGATACGGAGTATTTT. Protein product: CSVDGTSGRGEIDTEYF.

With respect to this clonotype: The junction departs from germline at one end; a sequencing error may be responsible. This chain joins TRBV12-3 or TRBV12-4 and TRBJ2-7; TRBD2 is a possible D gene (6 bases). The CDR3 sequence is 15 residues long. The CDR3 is CASSMGIGRSYEQYF. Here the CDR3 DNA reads TGTGCTAGCAGTATGGGGATTGGGAGGTCCTACGAGCAGTACTTC.

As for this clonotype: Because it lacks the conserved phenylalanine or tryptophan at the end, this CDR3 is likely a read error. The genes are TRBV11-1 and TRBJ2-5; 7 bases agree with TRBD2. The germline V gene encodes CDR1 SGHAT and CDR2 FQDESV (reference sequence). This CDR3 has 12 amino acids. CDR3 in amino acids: CASGDGQETQYI. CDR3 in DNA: TGCGCCAGCGGGGACGGACAAGAGACCCAGTACATC.

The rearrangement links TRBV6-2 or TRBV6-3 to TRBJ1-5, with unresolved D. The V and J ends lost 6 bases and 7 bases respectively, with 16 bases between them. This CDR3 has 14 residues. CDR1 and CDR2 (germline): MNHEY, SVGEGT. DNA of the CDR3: TGTGCCAGCAGCAACGGACGGGGTATCCAGCCCCAGCATTTT. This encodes CASSNGRGIQPQHF.

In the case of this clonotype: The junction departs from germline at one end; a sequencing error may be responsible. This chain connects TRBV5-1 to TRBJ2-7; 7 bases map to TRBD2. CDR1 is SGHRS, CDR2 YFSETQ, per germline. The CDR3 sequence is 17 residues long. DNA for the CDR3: TGCGCCAGCGGCTTTGACATGGACCCGGGGGGAGGCTACGAGGAGTACTTC. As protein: CASGFDMDPGGGYEEYF.

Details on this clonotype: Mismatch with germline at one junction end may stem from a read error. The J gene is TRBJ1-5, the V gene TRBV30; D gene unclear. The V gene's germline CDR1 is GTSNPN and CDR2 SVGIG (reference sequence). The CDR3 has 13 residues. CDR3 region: CAWSGHTNQPHHF. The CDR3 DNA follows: TGTGCCTGGAGTGGCCATACAAATCAACCCCACCATTTT.

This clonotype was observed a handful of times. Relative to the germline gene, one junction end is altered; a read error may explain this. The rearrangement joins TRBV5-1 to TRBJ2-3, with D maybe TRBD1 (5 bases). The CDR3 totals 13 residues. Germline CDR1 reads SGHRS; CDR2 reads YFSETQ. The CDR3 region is CANRGAGPDMQFF. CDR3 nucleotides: TGCGCCAACAGAGGCGCAGGGCCAGATATGCAGTTTTTT.

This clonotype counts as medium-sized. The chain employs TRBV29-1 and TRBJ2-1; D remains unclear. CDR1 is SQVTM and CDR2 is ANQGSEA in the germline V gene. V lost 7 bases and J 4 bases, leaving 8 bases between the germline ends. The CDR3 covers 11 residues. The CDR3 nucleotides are TGCAGCGCCCATGGGTACAATGAGCAGTTCTTC. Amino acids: CSAHGYNEQFF.

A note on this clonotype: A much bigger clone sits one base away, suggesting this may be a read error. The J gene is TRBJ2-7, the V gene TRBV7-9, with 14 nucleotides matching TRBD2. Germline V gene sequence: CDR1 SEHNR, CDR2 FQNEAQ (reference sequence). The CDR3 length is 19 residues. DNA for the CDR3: TGTGCCAGCAGCTTAGGTCCCGGGACTAGCGGGAGTTTCTATTACGACCAGTACTTC. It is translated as CASSLGPGTSGSFYYDQYF.

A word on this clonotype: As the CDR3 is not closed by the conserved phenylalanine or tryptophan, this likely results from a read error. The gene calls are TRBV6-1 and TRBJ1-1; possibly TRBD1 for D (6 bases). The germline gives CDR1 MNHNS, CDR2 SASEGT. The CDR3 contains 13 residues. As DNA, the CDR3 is TGTGTCAGCAACCTCGACAGGAATACTGAAGCTTTCCTT. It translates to CVSNLDRNTEAFL.